These T cell receptor beta chains were read from a single sample in a study of CD8+CD57+ T cells in acquired aplastic anemia. TCRdb reprocessed the reads with MiXCR, giving one entry per CDR3 protein. Here the sample spans over 150,000 distinct CDR3 sequences, roughly 54% being singletons. Sample: sorted CD4+, CD8+, or CD8+CD57+ T cells (not recorded which) from PBMCs. These receptors all come from a human donor with aplastic anemia. Each CDR3 is given with its conserved first and last residue. D genes are given only for firm matches. The size of a clone is reported for some rows only, either as once, few or many, or as a class for expanded clones.

V gene,clone size,J gene,D gene,CDR3 protein,CDR3 DNA
TRBV27,few,TRBJ1-1,TRBD1,CASSHRGQGVNTEAFF,TGTGCCAGCAGCCACAGAGGACAGGGCGTTAACACTGAAGCTTTCTTT
TRBV7-6,.,TRBJ1-1,TRBD1,CASSRYGRQGVSAGELNTEAFF,TGTGCCAGCAGCCGATACGGGAGACAGGGGGTGTCCGCCGGGGAACTGAACACTGAAGCTTTCTTT
TRBV11-2,.,TRBJ1-5,.,CASSLDFRKGHGNQPQHF,TGTGCCAGCAGCTTAGACTTTAGGAAAGGGCATGGCAATCAGCCCCAGCATTTT
TRBV10-3,.,TRBJ1-1,.,CASNDRGPWGEASF,TGTGCCAGCAATGATAGGGGTCCGTGGGGTGAAGCTTCCTTT
TRBV7-6,few,TRBJ2-2,.,CASTSSDTGELFF,TGTGCCAGCACCTCAAGTGACACCGGGGAGCTGTTTTTT
TRBV9,.,TRBJ2-7,TRBD2,CASSGRGGTSGEEQYF,TGTGCCAGCAGCGGCCGAGGAGGCACAAGCGGGGAGGAGCAGTACTTC
TRBV4-1,.,TRBJ1-1,.,CASSQDRRGAFF,TGCGCCAGCAGCCAAGATCGCAGGGGCGCTTTCTTT
TRBV6-1,many,TRBJ2-7,TRBD1,CASSIGQAAYEQYF,TGTGCCAGCAGTATAGGACAGGCGGCCTACGAGCAGTACTTC
TRBV20-1,.,TRBJ2-1,TRBD2,CSASVLAGSTEQFF,TGCAGTGCTAGTGTGCTAGCGGGAAGTACTGAGCAGTTCTTC
TRBV7-8,.,TRBJ2-1,.,CASSLYRAEQFF,TGTGCCAGCAGCTTATACAGAGCCGAGCAGTTCTTC
TRBV24-1,many,TRBJ2-1,TRBD1,CATSAAGGQQFF,TGTGCCACCAGTGCCGCAGGGGGACAGCAGTTCTTC
TRBV7-8,few,TRBJ2-7,TRBD2,CASSLVAGDNYEQYF,TGTGCCAGCAGCTTAGTAGCGGGAGATAACTACGAGCAGTACTTC
TRBV24-1,.,TRBJ1-5,.,CATSDFALNDSKRNQPQHF,TGTGCCACCAGTGATTTTGCCTTGAATGACAGCAAACGCAATCAGCCCCAGCATTTT
TRBV6-1,many,TRBJ1-1,.,CASSILANTEAFF,TGTGCCAGCAGTATCCTAGCAAACACTGAAGCTTTCTTT
TRBV5-1,.,TRBJ2-7,.,CASQRDPLFYEQYF,TGCGCCAGTCAACGGGACCCCCTCTTCTACGAGCAGTACTTC
TRBV10-3,many,TRBJ2-2,.,CAISESGSGELFF,TGTGCCATCAGTGAGTCTGGTTCCGGGGAGCTGTTTTTT
TRBV25-1,.,TRBJ2-2,.,CASQGPGANTGELFF,TGTGCCAGCCAAGGTCCGGGGGCCAACACCGGGGAGCTGTTTTTT
TRBV29-1,.,TRBJ1-2,.,CSGGDGYTF,TGCAGCGGAGGGGACGGCTACACCTTC
TRBV2,many,TRBJ2-3,.,CASLGFVLNTDTQYF,TGTGCCAGCCTTGGGTTTGTCCTAAACACAGATACGCAGTATTTT
TRBV9,.,TRBJ2-7,TRBD2,CASSTGTSVASYEQYF,TGTGCCAGCAGCACAGGGACTAGCGTGGCCTCCTACGAGCAGTACTTC
TRBV6-2/TRBV6-3,.,TRBJ2-7,.,CASSSPADTYEQYF,TGTGCCAGCAGTTCCCCGGCGGACACCTACGAGCAGTACTTC
TRBV6-5,many,TRBJ1-1,.,CASSYSSGDMNTEAFF,TGTGCCAGCAGTTACAGTTCAGGAGACATGAACACTGAAGCTTTCTTT
TRBV10-2,.,TRBJ1-1,.,CASSESMNTEAFF,TGCGCCAGCAGTGAGTCAATGAACACTGAAGCTTTCTTT
TRBV14,.,TRBJ2-7,TRBD1,CASSPGTGQYYEQYF,TGTGCCAGCAGCCCCGGGACAGGGCAGTACTACGAGCAGTACTTC
TRBV19,.,TRBJ1-1,.,CASSNPGRLITEAFF,TGTGCCAGTAGTAACCCGGGACGTCTGATCACTGAAGCTTTCTTT
TRBV5-1,.,TRBJ1-2,TRBD1,CASSPGQGAGYTF,TGCGCCAGCAGCCCGGGACAGGGGGCGGGCTACACCTTC
TRBV29-1,.,TRBJ1-1,.,CSVEGADEMVGGFF,TGCAGCGTTGAAGGGGCCGATGAGATGGTGGGTGGTTTCTTT
TRBV24-1,many,TRBJ1-1,.,CATRDSAMNTEAFF,TGTGCCACCAGGGACAGCGCGATGAACACTGAAGCTTTCTTT
TRBV10-1,.,TRBJ1-1,TRBD1,CASSYDRGRTEAFF,TGCGCCAGCAGTTACGACAGGGGGCGCACTGAAGCTTTCTTT
TRBV12-3/TRBV12-4,.,TRBJ1-1,.,CASSFGQGGTEAFF,TGTGCCAGCAGTTTCGGGCAGGGTGGAACTGAAGCTTTCTTT
TRBV29-1,many,TRBJ2-2,.,CSVVPNTGELFF,TGCAGCGTTGTTCCGAACACCGGGGAGCTGTTTTTT
TRBV10-2,many,TRBJ1-1,.,CASSEERGWAFF,TGCGCCAGCAGTGAAGAAAGGGGTTGGGCTTTCTTT
TRBV15,.,TRBJ1-3,TRBD1,CATSRTGTGAGNTIYF,TGTGCCACCAGCAGGACAGGGACAGGGGCTGGAAACACCATATATTTT
TRBV5-1,many,TRBJ1-4,TRBD1,CASSLERQGKANEKLFF,TGCGCCAGCAGCTTGGAGAGACAGGGCAAGGCTAATGAAAAACTGTTTTTT
TRBV2,.,TRBJ2-5,.,CASSLEGGGGETQYF,TGTGCCAGCAGCTTAGAGGGCGGGGGCGGGGAGACCCAGTACTTC
TRBV20-1,.,TRBJ1-2,.,CSAMDAYGYTF,TGCAGTGCTATGGATGCCTATGGCTACACCTTC
TRBV25-1,many,TRBJ1-3,.,CASSDPRISGNTIYF,TGTGCCAGCAGTGACCCCAGGATTTCTGGAAACACCATATATTTT
TRBV7-2,.,TRBJ2-7,.,CASSSPGAVYEQYF,TGTGCCAGCAGCTCCCCGGGTGCAGTCTACGAGCAGTACTTC
TRBV3-1,many,TRBJ2-7,TRBD1,CASSKDRDRDYEQYF,TGTGCCAGCAGCAAGGACAGGGACCGGGACTACGAGCAGTACTTC
TRBV7-9,.,TRBJ1-6,.,CASIERGRALHF,TGTGCCAGCATCGAGCGGGGTCGGGCCCTCCACTTT
TRBV19,few,TRBJ2-7,TRBD2,CASSNSGYFYEQYF,TGTGCCAGTAGTAATAGCGGGTACTTCTACGAGCAGTACTTC
TRBV25-1,.,TRBJ2-1,.,CASSEYKGSNEQFF,TGTGCCAGCAGTGAATATAAGGGAAGCAATGAGCAGTTCTTC
TRBV20-1,.,TRBJ1-2,.,CGATVWDGYGYTF,TGCGGTGCTACAGTGTGGGATGGGTATGGCTACACCTTC
TRBV7-8,.,TRBJ2-3,.,CASSLRAGGSADTQYF,TGTGCCAGCAGCTTAAGGGCGGGTGGGTCCGCAGATACGCAGTATTTT
TRBV7-9,many,TRBJ2-1,.,CASSPPRDVSSYNEQFF,TGTGCCAGCAGCCCACCGAGGGACGTAAGCTCCTACAATGAGCAGTTCTTC
TRBV25-1,.,TRBJ1-6,.,CASSLGGSNSPLHF,TGTGCCAGCAGCCTCGGTGGGAGCAATTCACCCCTCCACTTT
TRBV2,once,TRBJ2-1,.,CASRRPNNEQFF,TGTGCCAGCAGAAGACCGAACAATGAGCAGTTCTTC
TRBV6-1,many,TRBJ2-1,TRBD2,CASSVSGEYNEQFF,TGTGCCAGCAGTGTTAGCGGGGAATACAATGAGCAGTTCTTC
TRBV2,.,TRBJ1-4,TRBD1,CASSHTGDINEKLFF,TGTGCCAGCAGCCATACAGGGGACATTAATGAAAAACTGTTTTTT
TRBV7-9,.,TRBJ1-6,.,CASSLQGSNSPLHF,TGTGCCAGCAGCTTGCAGGGGAGTAATTCACCCCTCCACTTT
TRBV11-2,many,TRBJ2-7,.,CASSLVDRRAPYEQYF,TGTGCCAGCAGCTTAGTCGACAGGAGGGCCCCCTACGAGCAGTACTTC
TRBV20-1,.,TRBJ2-7,TRBD1,CNAHGQGPYEQYF,TGCAATGCTCATGGACAGGGCCCCTACGAGCAGTACTTC
TRBV9,.,TRBJ2-7,TRBD2,CASSASGGGSYEQYF,TGTGCCAGCAGCGCGAGCGGGGGAGGGTCATACGAGCAGTACTTC
TRBV2,.,TRBJ2-2,.,CASSYNPGETGELFF,TGTGCCAGCAGTTATAATCCAGGGGAAACCGGGGAGCTGTTTTTT